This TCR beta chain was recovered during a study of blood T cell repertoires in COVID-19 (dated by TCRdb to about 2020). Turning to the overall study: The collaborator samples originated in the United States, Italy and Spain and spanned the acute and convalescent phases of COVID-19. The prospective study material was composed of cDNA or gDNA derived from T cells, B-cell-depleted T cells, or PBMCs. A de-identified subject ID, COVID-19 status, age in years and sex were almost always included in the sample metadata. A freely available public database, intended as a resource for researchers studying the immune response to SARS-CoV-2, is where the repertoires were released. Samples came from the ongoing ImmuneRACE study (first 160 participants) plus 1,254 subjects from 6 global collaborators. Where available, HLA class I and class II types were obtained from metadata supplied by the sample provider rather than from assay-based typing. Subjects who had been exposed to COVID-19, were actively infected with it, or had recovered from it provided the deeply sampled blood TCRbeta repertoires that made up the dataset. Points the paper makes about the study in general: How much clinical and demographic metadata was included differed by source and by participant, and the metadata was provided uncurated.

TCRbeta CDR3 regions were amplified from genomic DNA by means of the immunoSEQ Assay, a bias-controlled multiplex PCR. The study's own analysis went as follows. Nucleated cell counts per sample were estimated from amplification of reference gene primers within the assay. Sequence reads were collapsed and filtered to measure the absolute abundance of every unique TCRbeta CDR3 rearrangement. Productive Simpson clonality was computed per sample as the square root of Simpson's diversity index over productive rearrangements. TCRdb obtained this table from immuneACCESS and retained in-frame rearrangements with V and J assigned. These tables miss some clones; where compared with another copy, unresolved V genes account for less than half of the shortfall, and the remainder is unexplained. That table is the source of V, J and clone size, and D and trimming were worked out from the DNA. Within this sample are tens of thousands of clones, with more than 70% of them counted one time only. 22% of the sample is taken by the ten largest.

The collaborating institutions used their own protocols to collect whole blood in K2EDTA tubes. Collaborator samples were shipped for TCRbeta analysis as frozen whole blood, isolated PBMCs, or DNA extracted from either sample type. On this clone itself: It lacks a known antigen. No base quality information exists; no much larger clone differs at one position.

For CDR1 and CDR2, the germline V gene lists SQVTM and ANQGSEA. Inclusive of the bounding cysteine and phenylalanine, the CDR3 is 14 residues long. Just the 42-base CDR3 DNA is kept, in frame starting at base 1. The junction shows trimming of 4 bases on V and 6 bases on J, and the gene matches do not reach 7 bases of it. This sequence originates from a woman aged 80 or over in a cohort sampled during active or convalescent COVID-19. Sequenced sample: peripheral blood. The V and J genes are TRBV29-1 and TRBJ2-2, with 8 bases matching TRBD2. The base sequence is TGCAGCGTTGCTGGCTTAGCGGGATCCGGGGAGCTGTTTTTT. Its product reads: CSVAGLAGSGELFF.